This note documents a single TCR beta chain sequence. Data came from immunoSEQ multiplex PCR; TCRdb stores just in-frame clones and leaves some out. The repertoire holds under 150,000 clones, with around 87% as singletons. The data stem from a study of control samples from healthy donors and cancer patients. V lost 2 bases, J lost 4 bases, and 8 bases lay in between. The CDR3 consists of 13 residues. Germline lookup yields CDR1 MGHRA and CDR2 YSYEKL. Sequencing was carried out using blood. The rearrangement uses TRBV4-1 and TRBJ1-2; no definite D call. The sequence derives from a man aged 55 to 70 in good health. The CDR3, as DNA: TGCGCCAGCAGCCAATTCCCCCCCTATGGCTACACCTTC. This codes for CASSQFPPYGYTF.